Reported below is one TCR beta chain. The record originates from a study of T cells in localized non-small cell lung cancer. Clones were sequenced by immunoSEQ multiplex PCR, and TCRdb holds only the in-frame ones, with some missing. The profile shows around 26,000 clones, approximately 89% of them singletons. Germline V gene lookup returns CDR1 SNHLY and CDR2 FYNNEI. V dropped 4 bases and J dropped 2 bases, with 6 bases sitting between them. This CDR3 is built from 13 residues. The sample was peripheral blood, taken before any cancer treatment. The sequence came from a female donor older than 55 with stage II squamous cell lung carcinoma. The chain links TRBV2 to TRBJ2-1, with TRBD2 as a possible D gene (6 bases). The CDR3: CASSGGAYNEQFF. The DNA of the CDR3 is TGTGCCAGCAGTGGCGGGGCCTACAATGAGCAGTTCTTC.